These T cell receptor beta chains were read from a single sample in a study of T cell repertoires in cytomegalovirus infection. TCRdb recomputed calls from the reads with MiXCR, one row per CDR3 protein. This sample yields fewer than 950,000 distinct CDR3 sequences, of which 32% are seen a single time; roughly an eighth belongs to the top ten. What these receptors recognize is not known. Sequencing used cultured CD8+ T cells from PBMCs, obtained from culture after CMV antigen stimulation. The receptors stem from a human donor in good health (CMV status not recorded). Some clones in this sample may be carry-over from other donors' samples. CDR3s include the opening cysteine and the closing phenylalanine or tryptophan. D genes are given only for firm matches. Clone sizes are given selectively: once, few, many, or a class where the clone is expanded.

abundance	v_gene	j_gene	d_gene	CDR3aa	CDR3nt
-	TRBV4-3	TRBJ1-2	-	CASTGRGTRGYTF	TGCGCCAGCACGGGAAGGGGAACTCGAGGCTACACCTTC
few	TRBV9	TRBJ2-6	-	CASSVRHSGANVLTF	TGTGCCAGCAGCGTAAGACACTCTGGGGCCAACGTCCTGACTTTC
-	TRBV27	TRBJ2-1	-	CASSLSEGESHNEQFF	TGTGCCAGCAGTTTATCAGAGGGGGAGTCACACAATGAGCAGTTCTTC
few	TRBV6-6	TRBJ2-1	TRBD1	CASSYQPPGQGSYNEQFF	TGTGCCAGCAGTTACCAGCCACCGGGACAGGGATCCTACAATGAGCAGTTCTTC
-	TRBV29-1	TRBJ1-2	TRBD1	CSVETTDRLGYTF	TGCAGCGTTGAAACAACGGACAGGCTAGGCTACACCTTC
-	TRBV10-2	TRBJ2-3	TRBD2	CASRRSGGRTDTQYF	TGCGCCAGCAGACGGAGCGGGGGGCGCACAGATACGCAGTATTTT
many	TRBV12-3/TRBV12-4	TRBJ1-2	TRBD1	CASSLSGTDYGYTF	TGTGCCAGCAGTTTAAGTGGGACAGACTATGGCTACACCTTC
-	TRBV7-6	TRBJ2-7	TRBD1	CASSKRQGAYEQYF	TGTGCCAGCAGCAAACGACAGGGAGCCTACGAGCAGTACTTC
many	TRBV6-2/TRBV6-3	TRBJ2-1	TRBD1	CASSGGTGSRGSYNEQFF	TGTGCCAGCAGTGGCGGGACAGGTTCCCGGGGCTCCTACAATGAGCAGTTCTTC
-	TRBV7-7	TRBJ2-1	TRBD1	CASSPNRGTEQFF	TGTGCTAGCAGCCCGAACAGGGGGACTGAGCAGTTCTTC